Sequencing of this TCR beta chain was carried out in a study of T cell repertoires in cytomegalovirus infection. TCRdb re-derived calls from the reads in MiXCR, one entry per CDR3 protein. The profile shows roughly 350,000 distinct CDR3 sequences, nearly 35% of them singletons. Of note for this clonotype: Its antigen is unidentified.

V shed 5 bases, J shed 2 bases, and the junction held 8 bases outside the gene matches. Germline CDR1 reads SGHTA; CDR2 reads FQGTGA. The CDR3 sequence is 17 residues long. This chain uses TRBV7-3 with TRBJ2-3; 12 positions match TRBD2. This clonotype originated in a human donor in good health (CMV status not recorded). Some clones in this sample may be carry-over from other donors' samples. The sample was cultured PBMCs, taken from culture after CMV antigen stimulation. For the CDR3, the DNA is TGTGCCAGCAGCCTTATTCTAGCGGGAGGGTCCACAGATACGCAGTATTTT. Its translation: CASSLILAGGSTDTQYF. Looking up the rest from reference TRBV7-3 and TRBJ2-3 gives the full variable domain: GAGVSQTPSNKVTEKGKYVELRCDPISGHTALYWYRQSLGQGPEFLIYFQGTGAADDSGLPNDRFFAVRPEGSVSTLKIQRTERGDSAVYLCASSLILAGGSTDTQYFGPGTRLTVL.